The T cell receptor (beta chain) under discussion was sequenced for a study of T cell changes during pregnancy in multiple sclerosis. V was pared by 4 bases and J by 2 bases, with 11 bases between. The germline V gene encodes CDR1 SGHAT and CDR2 FQNNGV. CDR3 length: 14 residues. Profiled with immunoSEQ multiplex PCR; TCRdb holds only in-frame clones, not every one. The sample lists tens of thousands of clones, approximately 93% seen once, with about 0.99% in the top ten. This sequence was found in a female donor in good health, enrolled as a control in a pregnancy study. This sequence joins TRBV11-2 and TRBJ2-5, with TRBD2 as a possible D gene (6 bases). The sequencing here drew on peripheral blood, taken in the second trimester of pregnancy. CDR3 DNA sequence: TGTGCCAGCAGCTCTACCGGACTACAAGAGACCCAGTACTTC. Translated: CASSSTGLQETQYF.